This T cell receptor beta chain was recorded in a study of blood T cell repertoires in COVID-19. The method was immunoSEQ multiplex PCR; TCRdb's version includes in-frame clones alone and lacks a portion of them. The table lists around 280,000 clones, roughly 87% of them singletons. This CDR3 comprises 13 residues. The receptor was derived from a woman aged 50 to 60 who had recovered from COVID-19. V usage is TRBV21-1 and J usage is TRBJ1-2; the table's D call, TRBD1, has no DNA check behind it. TRBV21-1 represents a pseudogene. Sequenced sample: peripheral blood. In DNA form, the CDR3 reads TGTGCCAGCAGCTCGCAGGGGGCTTGGGGCTACACCTTC. This encodes CASSSQGAWGYTF.